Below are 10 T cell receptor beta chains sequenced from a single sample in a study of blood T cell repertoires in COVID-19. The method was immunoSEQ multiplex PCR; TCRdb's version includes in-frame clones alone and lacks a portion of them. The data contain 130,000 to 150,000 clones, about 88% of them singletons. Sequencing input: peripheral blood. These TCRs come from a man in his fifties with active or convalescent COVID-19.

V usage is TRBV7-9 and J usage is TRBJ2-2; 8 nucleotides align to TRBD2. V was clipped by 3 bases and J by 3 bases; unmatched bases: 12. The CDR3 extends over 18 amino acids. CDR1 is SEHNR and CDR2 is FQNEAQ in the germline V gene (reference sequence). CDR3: CASSLALRAGGYTGELFF. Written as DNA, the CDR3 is TGTGCCAGCAGCTTGGCCCTGAGGGCGGGAGGTTACACCGGGGAGCTGTTTTTT.

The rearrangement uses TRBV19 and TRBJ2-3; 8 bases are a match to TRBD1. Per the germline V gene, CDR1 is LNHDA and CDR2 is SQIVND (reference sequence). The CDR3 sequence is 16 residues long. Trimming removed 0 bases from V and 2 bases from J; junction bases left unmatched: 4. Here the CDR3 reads CASSIDRTGHTDTQYF. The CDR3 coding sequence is TGTGCCAGTAGTATAGATCGGACAGGGCACACAGATACGCAGTATTTT.

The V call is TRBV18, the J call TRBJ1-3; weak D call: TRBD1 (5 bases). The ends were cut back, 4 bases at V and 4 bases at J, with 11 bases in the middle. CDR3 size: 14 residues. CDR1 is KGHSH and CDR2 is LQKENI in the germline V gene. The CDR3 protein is CASSQGSGGNTIYF. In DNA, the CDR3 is TGTGCCAGCTCACAGGGGTCAGGAGGAAACACCATATATTTT.

The CDR3 reads CASSLLAGASYEQYF. The CDR3 region has the DNA TGTGCCAGCAGCCTACTAGCGGGTGCCTCCTACGAGCAGTACTTC. The chain carries TRBV9 and TRBJ2-7; 9 bases are shared with TRBD2. CDR3 length equals 15 residues. J was trimmed by 0 bases and V by 4 bases; bases with no gene match: 5. CDR1 and CDR2 from the germline V gene are SGDLS and YYNGEE.

This chain's CDR3 is CASSYGQSKGNTIYF. The CDR3 DNA sequence: TGTGCCAGCAGTTACGGACAGTCTAAAGGAAACACCATATATTTT. V and J are TRBV6-5 and TRBJ1-3, with a tentative D call TRBD1 (6 bases). The germline V gene encodes CDR1 MNHEY and CDR2 SVGAGI. Between the trimmed V and J ends, which lost 2 bases and 4 bases, there was a span of 12 bases. This CDR3 comprises 15 residues.

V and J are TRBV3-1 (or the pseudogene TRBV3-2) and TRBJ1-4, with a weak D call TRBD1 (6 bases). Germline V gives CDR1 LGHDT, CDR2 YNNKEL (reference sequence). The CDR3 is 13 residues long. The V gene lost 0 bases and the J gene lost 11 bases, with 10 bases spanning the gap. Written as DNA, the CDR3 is TGTGCCAGCAGCCAAGAATCAGGGGTCAAACTGTTTTTT. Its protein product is CASSQESGVKLFF.

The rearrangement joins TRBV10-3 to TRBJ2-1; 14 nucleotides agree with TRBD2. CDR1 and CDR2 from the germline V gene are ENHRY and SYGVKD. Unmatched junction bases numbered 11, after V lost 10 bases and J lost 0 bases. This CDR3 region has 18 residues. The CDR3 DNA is TGTGCCACCCGGACTAGCGGGAGGACCATAAGCTCCTACAATGAGCAGTTCTTC. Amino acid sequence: CATRTSGRTISSYNEQFF.

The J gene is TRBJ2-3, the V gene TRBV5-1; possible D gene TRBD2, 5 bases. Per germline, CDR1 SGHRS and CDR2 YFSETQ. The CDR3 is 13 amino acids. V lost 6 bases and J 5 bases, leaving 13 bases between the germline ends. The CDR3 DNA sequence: TGCGCCAGCACGAGGGAGCTACAAGATACGCAGTATTTT. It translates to CASTRELQDTQYF.

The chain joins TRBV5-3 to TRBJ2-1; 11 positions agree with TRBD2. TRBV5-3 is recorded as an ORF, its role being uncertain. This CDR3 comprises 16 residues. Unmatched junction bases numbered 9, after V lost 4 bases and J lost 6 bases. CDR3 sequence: CARSPPLAGVRNEQFF. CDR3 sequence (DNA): TGTGCCAGAAGCCCCCCACTAGCGGGAGTTCGCAATGAGCAGTTCTTC.

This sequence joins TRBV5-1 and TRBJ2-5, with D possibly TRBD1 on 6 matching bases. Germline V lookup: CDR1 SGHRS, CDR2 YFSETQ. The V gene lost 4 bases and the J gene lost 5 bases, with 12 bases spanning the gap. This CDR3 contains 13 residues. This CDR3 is CASSLGQTETQYF. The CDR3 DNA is TGCGCCAGCAGCCTGGGACAAACGGAGACCCAGTACTTC.